This TCR beta chain emerged from a study of T cell repertoires in cytomegalovirus infection. Study overall: Well-studied HLA-B-restricted CMV epitopes were used in the study alongside recently identified HLA-C-restricted ones. Indications came from public TCR beta signatures; they pointed to CMV infection and to a matching HLA type.

Findings and limits, study-wide: Adding up the frequency of public TCR beta families identified people who carried CMV plus the relevant HLA. HLA-C-restricted CMV clonotypes gave the most frequent clonotype in two of eight donors.

MiXCR, run by TCRdb on the reads, gives a single entry per CDR3 protein. The repertoire includes around 540,000 distinct CDR3 sequences, 30% to 40% of them detected once, and roughly 16% sits in the top ten. The CDR3 runs to 14 residues. V lost 4 bases to trimming and J lost 1 base, with 9 bases between them. The germline gives CDR1 SGHTA, CDR2 FQGNSA. As for this clonotype: Its antigen is still unknown.

The TCR was taken from a human donor in good health (CMV status not recorded). Some clones in this sample may be carry-over from other donors' samples. Material: cultured PBMCs, obtained from culture after CMV antigen stimulation. V and J are TRBV7-2 and TRBJ2-3; TRBD2 might be the D (5 bases). CDR3: CASSSTRGTDTQYF. The CDR3 coding sequence is TGTGCCAGCAGCTCTACGCGGGGCACAGATACGCAGTATTTT.